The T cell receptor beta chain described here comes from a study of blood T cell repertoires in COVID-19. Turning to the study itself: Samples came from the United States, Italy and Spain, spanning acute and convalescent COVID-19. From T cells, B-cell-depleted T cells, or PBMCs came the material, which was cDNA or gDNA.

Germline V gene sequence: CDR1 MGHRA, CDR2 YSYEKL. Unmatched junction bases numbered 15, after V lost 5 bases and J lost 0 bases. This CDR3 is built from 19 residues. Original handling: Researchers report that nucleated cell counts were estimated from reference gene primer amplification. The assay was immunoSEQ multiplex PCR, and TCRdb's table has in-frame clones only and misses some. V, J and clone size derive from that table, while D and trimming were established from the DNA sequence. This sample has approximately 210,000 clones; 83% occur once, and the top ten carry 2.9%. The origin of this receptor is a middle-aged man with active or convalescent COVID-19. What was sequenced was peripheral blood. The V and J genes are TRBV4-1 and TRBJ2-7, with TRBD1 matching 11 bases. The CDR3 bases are TGCGCCAGCAGCTATCGGACAGGGGGCCCACTCCGCAGCTCCTACGAGCAGTACTTC. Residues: CASSYRTGGPLRSSYEQYF.